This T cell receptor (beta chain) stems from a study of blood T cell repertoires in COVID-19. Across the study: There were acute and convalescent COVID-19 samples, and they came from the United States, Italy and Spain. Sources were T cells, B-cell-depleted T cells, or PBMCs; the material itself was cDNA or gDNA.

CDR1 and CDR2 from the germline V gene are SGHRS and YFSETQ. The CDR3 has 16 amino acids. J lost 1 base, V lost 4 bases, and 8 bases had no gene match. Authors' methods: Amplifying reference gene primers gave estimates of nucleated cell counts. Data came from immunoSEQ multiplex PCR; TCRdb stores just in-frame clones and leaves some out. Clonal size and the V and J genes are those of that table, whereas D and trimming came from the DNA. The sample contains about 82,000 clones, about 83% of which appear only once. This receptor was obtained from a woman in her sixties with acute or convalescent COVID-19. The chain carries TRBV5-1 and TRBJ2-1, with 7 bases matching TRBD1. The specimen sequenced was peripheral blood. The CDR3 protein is CASSRQGRESYNEQFF. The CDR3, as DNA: TGCGCCAGCAGCCGACAGGGCAGAGAGTCCTACAATGAGCAGTTCTTC.